The rows below give T cell receptor beta chains drawn from one sample of a study of molecular identifiers for immune sequencing clone quantification. In TCRdb, the PCR reads were re-called with MiXCR into one record per CDR3 protein. Among more than 85,000 distinct CDR3 sequences listed, 36% were seen once. Sequencing was done on a sample of naive CD8+ T cells from blood, with Jurkat cell RNA spiked in. The receptors come from a human donor in good health. Some libraries in this study had Jurkat cell RNA spiked in. Both conserved end residues are part of each CDR3. Fields, in order: clone size, V gene, J gene, D gene, CDR3 DNA, CDR3 protein. D genes are given only for firm matches. Part of the rows lack a size; the others show once, few, many or a class for expanded clones.

.,TRBV19,TRBJ2-1,TRBD2,TGTGCCAGTAGTTTCACGGGAGGGCCGGATGAGCAGTTCTTC,CASSFTGGPDEQFF
.,TRBV3-1,TRBJ2-2,TRBD2,TGTGCCAGCAGCCGGGGACTAGCGGAGACCGGGGAGCTGTTTTTT,CASSRGLAETGELFF
.,TRBV12-3/TRBV12-4,TRBJ1-2,.,TGTGCCAGCAGTCCCCGACTGATGCCTAACTATGGCTACACCTTC,CASSPRLMPNYGYTF
.,TRBV27,TRBJ2-7,TRBD2,TGTGCCAGCAGGACTAGCGGAATTGAGCAGTACTTC,CASRTSGIEQYF
.,TRBV9,TRBJ2-3,TRBD2,TGTGCCAGCAGCGTAGTTCCAAGCGGGAGTATGGATACGCAGTATTTT,CASSVVPSGSMDTQYF
few,TRBV10-3,TRBJ2-3,.,TGTGCCATCAGTGAGACATCGTACAAGTCTAGCACAGATACGCAGTATTTT,CAISETSYKSSTDTQYF
few,TRBV5-8,TRBJ2-7,.,TGTGCCAGCAGCTTGTCAGGGTATACCTACGAGCAGTACTTC,CASSLSGYTYEQYF
few,TRBV12-3/TRBV12-4,TRBJ1-6,TRBD1,TGTGCCAGCAGTTTGCCGACAGGGGAAAATTCACCCCTCCACTTT,CASSLPTGENSPLHF
many,TRBV7-8,TRBJ1-5,.,TGTGCCAGCAGCCTTGACATAGGTCCAAGGGCTCAGCCCCAGCATTTT,CASSLDIGPRAQPQHF
few,TRBV19,TRBJ2-1,TRBD1,TGTGCCAGTAGTGTTGCCGGGACAGGGGAGGATGAGCAGTTCTTC,CASSVAGTGEDEQFF
.,TRBV15,TRBJ2-1,.,TGTGCCACCAGCAGAGAGGGGCTATCCAGCTCCTACAATGAGCAGTTCTTC,CATSREGLSSSYNEQFF
.,TRBV13,TRBJ2-7,TRBD2,TGTGCCAGCAGCCCGGCCGGGACTAGCGGGCAAGCGGTCGAGCAGTACTTC,CASSPAGTSGQAVEQYF
.,TRBV27,TRBJ2-1,.,TGTGCCAGCAGTTTCCTTAATGAGCAGTTCTTC,CASSFLNEQFF
.,TRBV13,TRBJ1-3,TRBD1,TGTGCCAGCAGCCAACCGGCTGGACAGGCCCACTCTGGAAACACCATATATTTT,CASSQPAGQAHSGNTIYF
.,TRBV4-3,TRBJ2-2,TRBD2,TGCGCCAGCAGCCTGGAACCAAGCGGGAGCGGCACCGGGGAGCTGTTTTTT,CASSLEPSGSGTGELFF
few,TRBV14,TRBJ1-3,.,TGTGCCAGCAGCCAAGTCGACGGCGGAAACACCATATATTTT,CASSQVDGGNTIYF
.,TRBV19,TRBJ2-7,TRBD1,TGTGCCGGTAGCTTGGGAACAGGGGCCTACGAGCAGTACTTC,CAGSLGTGAYEQYF
many,TRBV5-1,TRBJ1-1,.,TGCGCCAGCAGCTTTGGTCCGGGTAACACTGAAGCTTTCTTT,CASSFGPGNTEAFF
many,TRBV29-1,TRBJ2-3,TRBD2,TGCAGCGTTGTAGGGCTAGCGGGAGGGCCTCCGCAGTATTTT,CSVVGLAGGPPQYF
many,TRBV7-9,TRBJ2-3,.,TGTGCCAGCAGCTTGGGGACCATAAGCACAGATACGCAGTATTTT,CASSLGTISTDTQYF
many,TRBV27,TRBJ2-3,.,TGTGCCAGCAGTTTGGGAGGTCCGGGAAATACGCAGTATTTT,CASSLGGPGNTQYF
.,TRBV28,TRBJ2-7,TRBD2,TGTGCCAGCAGTCCTAGCGGCTCCTACGAGCAGTACTTC,CASSPSGSYEQYF
few,TRBV27,TRBJ1-5,TRBD1,TGTGCCAGCAGTCCCCAGACAGGGAGCAATCAGCCCCAGCATTTT,CASSPQTGSNQPQHF
few,TRBV28,TRBJ2-3,.,TGTGCCAGCAGTTTATATCCGGGGGGCACAGATACGCAGTATTTT,CASSLYPGGTDTQYF
few,TRBV28,TRBJ2-1,TRBD2,TGTGCCAGCAGTTTCCCGACTAGCGGGACCAACAATGAGCAGTTCTTC,CASSFPTSGTNNEQFF
.,TRBV23-1,TRBJ1-6,TRBD1,TGCGCCAGCAGTCAATCGAGGCAGGGGGGGGTCGGAGTCTCCTATAATTCACCCCTCCACTTT,CASSQSRQGGVGVSYNSPLHF
.,TRBV27,TRBJ2-3,TRBD2,TGTGCCAGCGGGACTAGCGGGAATAGAGATACGCAGTATTTT,CASGTSGNRDTQYF
few,TRBV11-2,TRBJ2-1,.,TGTGCCAGCAGCTTAGTATTAGGTGAGCAGTTCTTC,CASSLVLGEQFF
few,TRBV6-2/TRBV6-3,TRBJ2-1,.,TGTGCCAGCAGTTACTCGACCGGAGGACCTTCCTACAATGAGCAGTTCTTC,CASSYSTGGPSYNEQFF
few,TRBV7-2,TRBJ1-1,TRBD1,TGTGCCAGCAGCTTATTGGGACAGGGATCTATGAACACTGAAGCTTTCTTT,CASSLLGQGSMNTEAFF
many,TRBV7-9,TRBJ2-3,TRBD2,TGTGCCAGCAGCCAAGCGGGAGCCCTCACAGATACGCAGTATTTT,CASSQAGALTDTQYF
many,TRBV4-3,TRBJ2-7,TRBD1,TGCGCCAGCAGCCAAGACCCCCCACAGGGGTCGGAAAACGAGCAGTACTTC,CASSQDPPQGSENEQYF
many,TRBV29-1,TRBJ2-3,.,TGCAGCGTTAAACCCAAGGGGATCGGGAAAGATACGCAGTATTTT,CSVKPKGIGKDTQYF
.,TRBV12-3/TRBV12-4,TRBJ2-1,TRBD2,TGTGCCAGCCAAAGCGGGGGGAATGAGCAGTTCTTC,CASQSGGNEQFF
many,TRBV18,TRBJ2-7,.,TGTGCCAGCTCACCCGGGACTCCCGACGAGCAGTACTTC,CASSPGTPDEQYF
.,TRBV7-6,TRBJ1-4,TRBD1,TGTGCCAGCAGCCCGCCGGAGACAGGGAGGGAAAAACTGTTTTTT,CASSPPETGREKLFF